These 27 T cell receptor beta chains came from one sample sequenced in a study of spatial heterogeneity in lung cancer. In TCRdb, the 5' RACE reads were re-called with MiXCR into one record per CDR3 protein. The table includes some 44,000 distinct CDR3 sequences, about 13% detected once. The sample's time point: sample taken at primary tumor resection. The source material was PBMCs, sampled at surgery. The source of these receptors is a male donor with early-stage non-small cell lung cancer.

This clonotype occurred many times. The chain uses TRBV2 and TRBJ2-3; a weak D match, TRBD1 (5 bases). Germline V gives CDR1 SNHLY, CDR2 FYNNEI. The CDR3 runs 13 residues. Between the trimmed V and J ends, which lost 7 bases and 4 bases, there was a span of 12 bases. The CDR3 DNA reads as TGTGCCAGCATGTATCAGGGCGCAGATACGCAGTATTTT. This sequence encodes CASMYQGADTQYF.

On this clonotype itself: A much larger clone is a single base away; this may be a read error. This chain links TRBV20-1 with TRBJ2-2; 7 nucleotides match TRBD2. CDR1 and CDR2 (germline): DFQATT, SNEGSKA (reference sequence). Trimming cost V 3 bases and J 0 bases; bases outside gene matches: 4. The CDR3 covers 15 residues. DNA of the CDR3: TGCAGTGCTAGGGTCGGGAGGTCGAACACCGGGGAGCTGTTTTTT. Amino acids: CSARVGRSNTGELFF.

This clonotype was picked up many times. The chain combines TRBV19 with TRBJ2-4; TRBD2 is a possible D gene (5 bases). Germline V gene sequence: CDR1 LNHDA, CDR2 SQIVND (reference sequence). The CDR3 is 15 residues long. Trimming removed 3 bases at V and 0 bases at J, with 9 bases between. The CDR3 reads CASSMAEGAKNIQYF. CDR3 DNA: TGTGCCAGTAGTATGGCAGAGGGAGCCAAAAACATTCAGTACTTC.

This clonotype was seen ten or more times. The CDR3 DNA reads as TGCAGCGTAGGGGTCTACGAGCAGTACTTC. Its protein product is CSVGVYEQYF. The rearrangement links TRBV29-1 to TRBJ2-7; tentatively, D is TRBD1 (5 bases). CDR1 and CDR2 (germline): SQVTM, ANQGSEA. CDR3 length: 10 amino acids. The germline V and J ends were trimmed by 6 bases and 3 bases, with 6 bases remaining between them.

In its sample, this clonotype was seen many times. The gene calls are TRBV28 and TRBJ1-2; D remains unclear. This CDR3 has 13 residues. Looked up from germline, CDR1 is MDHEN and CDR2 is SYDVKM. Deletions cut 11 bases from V and 0 bases from J, with 13 bases between. In nucleotides, the CDR3 is TGTGCCTTGACGGCGTTGCCTAACTATGGCTACACCTTC. This gives the protein CALTALPNYGYTF.

This clonotype occurred a few times. The gene calls are TRBV20-1 and TRBJ1-1; 9 nucleotides line up with TRBD1. The V and J ends lost 6 bases and 6 bases, in that order; junction bases with no gene match: 2. CDR3 size: 11 residues. The germline V gene has CDR1 DFQATT and CDR2 SNEGSKA (reference sequence). CDR3 nucleotide sequence: TGCAGTGCATGGGACAGGGCTGAAGCTTTCTTT. Protein: CSAWDRAEAFF.

The sample holds a few counts of this clonotype. J is TRBJ2-7 and V is TRBV2; D is undetermined. V gave up 5 bases and J gave up 3 bases, with 17 bases separating them. Per germline, CDR1 SNHLY and CDR2 FYNNEI. The CDR3 length is 15 residues. In nucleotides, the CDR3 is TGTGCCAGCAGTTCCGCAAGTCCCAGCGTCTACGAGCAGTACTTC. This codes for CASSSASPSVYEQYF.

Only a few counts were recorded for this clonotype. The chain has TRBV5-6 and TRBJ1-1; weak D call: TRBD1 (6 bases). The CDR3 is 16 amino acids. Trimming removed 6 bases at V and 1 base at J, with 19 bases between. CDR1 is SGHDT and CDR2 is YYEEEE in the germline V gene. The DNA of the CDR3 is TGTGCCAGCACCATAACCCCCACAGGGTCGAACACTGAAGCTTTCTTT. Amino acids: CASTITPTGSNTEAFF.

As for this clonotype: Germline is not matched at one junction end, which may reflect a read error. The chain joins TRBV7-7 to TRBJ2-7; 12 nucleotides align to TRBD1. CDR1 is SSHAT, CDR2 FNYEAQ, per germline (reference sequence). This CDR3 contains 14 residues. The CDR3 DNA reads TGTGCTAGCAGCTCCGGGACAGGGGGCCTCGAGCAGTACTTC. Translating it yields CASSSGTGGLEQYF.

In its sample, this clonotype was seen a few times. V is TRBV7-2 and J is TRBJ1-3; D gene ambiguous. V was clipped by 2 bases and J by 0 bases, with 17 bases between them. The CDR3 has 18 residues. Germline loops: CDR1 SGHTA, CDR2 FQGNSA. CDR3 protein: CASSLPIEISYSGNTIYF. CDR3 in DNA: TGTGCCAGCAGCTTACCCATAGAAATATCTTACTCTGGAAACACCATATATTTT.

This clonotype has at least ten counts. The chain combines TRBV27 with TRBJ1-1; D remains unclear. This CDR3 is built from 15 residues. Germline loops: CDR1 MNHEY, CDR2 SMNVEV (reference sequence). Trimming removed 5 bases from V and 0 bases from J, with 13 bases in between. CDR3 coding DNA: TGTGCCAGCAGTCCGGTTCGATTTTTGAACACTGAAGCTTTCTTT. This sequence encodes CASSPVRFLNTEAFF.

The chain is built from TRBV6-6 and TRBJ1-1; D not resolved. This CDR3 has 13 amino acids. V lost 7 bases to trimming and J lost 3 bases, with 12 bases between them. Looked up from germline, CDR1 is MNHNY and CDR2 is SVGAGI (reference sequence). This chain's CDR3 is CASTPGVYTEAFF. CDR3 DNA sequence: TGTGCCAGCACCCCTGGGGTCTACACTGAAGCTTTCTTT.

This clonotype was seen repeatedly, ten times or more. This sequence joins TRBV28 and TRBJ2-3, with 8 bases identical to TRBD1. CDR1 and CDR2 (germline): MDHEN, SYDVKM. This CDR3 has 15 amino acids. Trimming cost V 3 bases and J 2 bases; bases outside gene matches: 4. The CDR3 nucleotides read TGTGCCAGCAGTTTGGGGACAGGCCTCACAGATACGCAGTATTTT. Translating it yields CASSLGTGLTDTQYF.

J is TRBJ2-7 and V is TRBV5-1; D tentatively reads TRBD1 or TRBD2 (5 bases each). Germline V gives CDR1 SGHRS, CDR2 YFSETQ. The length of the CDR3 is 14 residues. Trimming pared 3 bases from V and 2 bases from J, leaving 12 bases between. CDR3 sequence: CASSSGTGTYEQYF. The CDR3, as DNA: TGCGCCAGCAGCTCCGGGACGGGGACCTACGAGCAGTACTTC.

This clonotype was seen ten or more times. The V gene is TRBV28, the J gene TRBJ2-3, with D tentatively TRBD2 (5 bases). The V end lost 4 bases, the J end lost 0 bases, and 20 bases lay between the germline ends. The CDR3 contains 18 residues. From germline, CDR1 is MDHEN and CDR2 SYDVKM. The CDR3 loop reads CASSSSSEEAPSTDTQYF. CDR3 in DNA: TGTGCCAGCAGTTCTTCTTCAGAGGAGGCTCCTAGCACAGATACGCAGTATTTT. Full variable domain (remainder filled in from reference TRBV28 and TRBJ2-3): DVKVTQSSRYLVKRTGEKVFLECVQDMDHENMFWYRQDPGLGLRLIYFSYDVKMKEKGDIPEGYSVSREKKERFSLILESASTNQTSMYLCASSSSSEEAPSTDTQYFGPGTRLTVL.

This clonotype was observed a few times. V and J are TRBV20-1 and TRBJ2-3; TRBD2 agrees at 10 bases. This CDR3 region has 14 residues. The V and J ends lost 3 bases and 3 bases, in that order; junction bases with no gene match: 3. CDR1 is DFQATT, CDR2 SNEGSKA, per germline (reference sequence). As DNA, the CDR3 is TGCAGTGCTAGCCCTAGCGGGAGAACAGATACGCAGTATTTT. It encodes CSASPSGRTDTQYF.

This rearrangement joins TRBV11-1 to TRBJ1-1; 10 bases align to TRBD1. Unmatched junction bases numbered 7, after V lost 6 bases and J lost 0 bases. This CDR3 comprises 16 residues. Looked up from germline, CDR1 is SGHAT and CDR2 is FQDESV (reference sequence). CDR3 residues: CASRRDRGYLNTEAFF. CDR3 in DNA: TGTGCCAGCAGGAGGGACAGGGGATATCTGAACACTGAAGCTTTCTTT.

This chain links TRBV18 with TRBJ2-7, with D uncertain. CDR1 is KGHSH and CDR2 is LQKENI in the germline V gene. The V gene lost 2 bases and the J gene lost 3 bases, with 11 bases spanning the gap. The CDR3 extends over 14 amino acids. This chain's CDR3 is CASSPWGDNYEQYF. The CDR3 coding sequence is TGTGCCAGCTCACCATGGGGTGACAACTACGAGCAGTACTTC.

This CDR3 reads CASSGTSGITDTQYF. The CDR3 region has the DNA TGTGCCAGCAGTGGGACTAGCGGGATCACAGATACGCAGTATTTT. This rearrangement joins TRBV6-1 to TRBJ2-3; 12 bases agree with TRBD2. The CDR3 has 15 residues. Trimming at V came to 4 bases and at J to 2 bases, leaving 1 base not matched to a gene. The germline V gene encodes CDR1 MNHNS and CDR2 SASEGT.

The table lists this clonotype with many counts. The chain combines TRBV20-1 with TRBJ2-4; D uncertain. CDR1 is DFQATT and CDR2 is SNEGSKA in the germline V gene (reference sequence). The CDR3 contains 15 residues. The V end was cut by 6 bases, the J end by 0 bases, with 15 bases between. The CDR3 nucleotides read TGCAGTGCCTTAGAGTTCGTGGGAGCCAAAAACATTCAGTACTTC. Amino acids: CSALEFVGAKNIQYF.

About this clonotype: This may come from a read error, since a much larger clone is one base off. This chain connects TRBV24-1 to TRBJ1-1; D ambiguous. The length of the CDR3 is 14 residues. The germline gives CDR1 KGHDR, CDR2 SFDVKD. The CDR3 bases are TGTGTCACCAGTGGCCCGGGCACAGTGACTGAAGCTTTCTTT. This gives the protein CVTSGPGTVTEAFF.

This chain links TRBV11-2 with TRBJ2-5; no reliable D call. Per germline, CDR1 SGHAT and CDR2 FQNNGV. The V end lost 0 bases, the J end lost 4 bases, and 12 bases lay between the germline ends. This CDR3 has 15 residues. CDR3 in amino acids: CASSLDPIARETQYF. CDR3 coding DNA: TGTGCCAGCAGCTTAGACCCGATAGCAAGAGAGACCCAGTACTTC.

This clonotype was seen more than once but under ten times. V is TRBV7-2 and J is TRBJ1-2; weak D call: TRBD1 (5 bases). Germline lookup yields CDR1 SGHTA and CDR2 FQGNSA. Trimming stripped 0 bases from V and 4 bases from J, with 6 bases between. The CDR3 has 13 amino acids. Here the CDR3 reads CASSLATAYGYTF. The CDR3 DNA follows: TGTGCCAGCAGCTTAGCGACAGCCTATGGCTACACCTTC.

The chain uses TRBV9 and TRBJ1-5; maybe TRBD1 (5 bases). CDR1 is SGDLS, CDR2 YYNGEE, per germline. V lost 0 bases to trimming and J lost 7 bases, with 14 bases between them. The CDR3 length is 15 residues. The CDR3 reads CASSVAGLGSQPQHF. CDR3 nucleotide sequence: TGTGCCAGCAGCGTAGCAGGGCTAGGGAGCCAGCCCCAGCATTTT.

About this clonotype: A clone one base away is much larger, so this may be a read error. The genes are TRBV7-9 and TRBJ2-7, with D uncertain. The length of the CDR3 is 11 residues. Germline-derived CDR1 and CDR2 are SEHNR and FQNEAQ (reference sequence). CDR3 bases: TGTACCAGCAGCTACCAGGTGGAGCAGTACTTC. Protein sequence: CTSSYQVEQYF.

This clonotype was found many times. The V call is TRBV28, the J call TRBJ1-2, with 9 bases aligning to TRBD1. The CDR3 runs 14 residues. V lost 3 bases and J lost 4; bases outside the gene matches: 3. The germline gives CDR1 MDHEN, CDR2 SYDVKM. CDR3 residues: CASSLGQGGYGYTF. The CDR3 nucleotides are TGTGCCAGCAGTTTGGGACAGGGAGGCTATGGCTACACCTTC.

This clonotype was found a few times. CDR3 sequence (DNA): TGTGCCAGCAGCTTAGAACTAGCGGGGGCTAGCAATGAGCAGTTCTTC. This encodes CASSLELAGASNEQFF. The chain is built from TRBV11-1 and TRBJ2-1, with TRBD2 matching over 11 bases. After removal of 1 base from V and 6 bases from J, the junction contained 5 bases not matched to a gene. The CDR3 sequence is 16 residues long. Germline V lookup: CDR1 SGHAT, CDR2 FQDESV (reference sequence).